This record looks at one T cell receptor (beta chain) sequence and its context. The data were obtained in a study of regulatory T cells in long-lasting Graves disease. Study summary: Positivity for TSH receptor antibodies plus over 5 years of antithyroid drugs meant persistent Graves' disease.

Time point defined: persistent/refractory GD, antithyroid drugs over 5 years with positive TRAb. PBMCs were the source of the RNA used for TCR sequencing. V was clipped by 5 bases and J by 5 bases, with 15 bases between them. Germline CDR1 is SGHTA and CDR2 is FQGTGA. The CDR3 spans 14 residues. CDR3 regions were amplified by Arm-PCR using iRepertoire HTBI primers to build TCR beta libraries. TCRdb redid the calling of the multiplex PCR reads with MiXCR, one entry per CDR3 protein. The profile shows over 650,000 distinct CDR3 sequences, around 30% of them singletons. The chain employs TRBV7-3 and TRBJ2-5; perhaps D is TRBD1 or TRBD2 (6 bases each). Here the sequenced sample was peripheral blood mononuclear cells (PBMCs), taken when the disease was refractory, from a patient treated with antithyroid drugs. This clonotype originated in a female donor with Graves disease. The CDR3 spells CASSLMGGSETQYF. In DNA, the CDR3 is TGTGCCAGCAGCCTCATGGGGGGCAGTGAGACCCAGTACTTC.